Following are 8 T cell receptor beta chains from one sample sequenced in a study of T cells after yellow fever vaccination. TCRdb reprocessed the 5' RACE reads via MiXCR and lists one record per CDR3 protein. The repertoire holds more than 65,000 distinct CDR3 sequences, with around 7% as singletons. This material consisted of CD8+ T cells sorted from PBMCs, taken 10 days after the first yellow fever vaccination. These receptors all stem from a man between 18 and 35 years old who received the YFV17D yellow fever vaccine.

This clonotype has a handful of counts. The chain uses TRBV11-2 and TRBJ2-5, with D tentatively TRBD2 (6 bases). In germline, CDR1 is SGHAT, CDR2 FQNNGV. Trimming pared 5 bases from V and 8 bases from J, leaving 18 bases between. The CDR3 is 14 amino acids. CDR3 bases: TGTGCCAGCAGCGAGGGACTCGGGATCACCACCCAGTACTTC. Translating it yields CASSEGLGITTQYF. The full variable domain, rest sourced from reference TRBV11-2 and TRBJ2-5, is EAGVAQSPRYKIIEKRQSVAFWCNPISGHATLYWYQQILGQGPKLLIQFQNNGVVDDSQLPKDRFSAERLKGVDSTLKIQPAKLEDSAVYLCASSEGLGITTQYFGPGTRLLVL.

This clonotype was seen only a few times. The CDR3 here is CAISDQSGGDQPQHF. The CDR3 nucleotides are TGTGCCATCAGTGATCAGTCCGGGGGAGACCAGCCCCAGCATTTT. This chain connects TRBV10-3 to TRBJ1-5; possibly TRBD1 for D (5 bases). Trimming shortened V by 3 bases and J by 7 bases, and 16 bases separated the two germline ends. CDR3 size: 15 residues. Germline lookup yields CDR1 ENHRY and CDR2 SYGVKD.

This clonotype was detected many times. This chain joins TRBV29-1 and TRBJ2-1; maybe TRBD2 (7 bases). The CDR3 loop spans 12 amino acids. Germline loops: CDR1 SQVTM, CDR2 ANQGSEA. V shed 6 bases and J shed 12 bases, with 18 bases lying between them. CDR3 sequence reads: CSVEGGGEWQFF. The CDR3 nucleotides are TGCAGCGTGGAGGGCGGGGGCGAGTGGCAGTTCTTC.

The chain joins TRBV7-9 to TRBJ1-2; no clear D. The CDR3 contains 13 residues. Germline values: CDR1 SEHNR, CDR2 FQNEAQ (reference sequence). V lost 2 bases and J 8 bases, leaving 12 bases between the germline ends. The CDR3 sequence is CASSLIVAEGYTF. The CDR3 region has the DNA TGTGCCAGCAGCTTAATTGTAGCCGAGGGCTACACCTTC.

The chain links TRBV4-3 to TRBJ1-2; unclear D gene. Germline V gives CDR1 LGHNA, CDR2 YSLEER. The V and J ends lost 5 bases and 5 bases respectively, with 9 bases between them. This CDR3 comprises 12 residues. CDR3 DNA: TGCGCCAGCAGCGGAGGACCTTATGGCTACACCTTC. Residues: CASSGGPYGYTF.

This chain joins TRBV5-6 and TRBJ2-7; the D is unclear. The CDR3 sequence is 17 residues long. The ends were cut back, 0 bases at V and 3 bases at J, with 19 bases in the middle. CDR1 and CDR2 from the germline V gene are SGHDT and YYEEEE. CDR3 bases: TGTGCCAGCAGCTTGGGAAGATCCGGACCCCGTTACTACGAGCAGTACGTC. Protein sequence: CASSLGRSGPRYYEQYV.

This clonotype was detected a few times. The chain is built from TRBV11-3 and TRBJ1-6; D is perhaps TRBD1 (5 bases). V was clipped by 1 base and J by 2 bases, with 24 bases between them. Germline V gene lookup returns CDR1 SGHNT and CDR2 YENEEA. The CDR3 is 21 residues long. The CDR3 bases are TGTGCCAGCAGCTTAGGGTCGGGGGTTTGGATCGGGGGAACCTATAATTCACCCCTCCACTTT. This encodes CASSLGSGVWIGGTYNSPLHF.

The table lists this clonotype with many counts. This chain links TRBV7-9 with TRBJ2-5, with D possibly TRBD2 on 5 matching bases. Germline CDR1 reads SEHNR; CDR2 reads FQNEAQ (reference sequence). The CDR3 loop spans 14 amino acids. The V gene lost 7 bases and the J gene lost 0 bases, with 12 bases spanning the gap. This CDR3 is CASTRRGYQETQYF. CDR3 bases: TGTGCCAGCACCAGACGAGGGTACCAAGAGACCCAGTACTTC.